The 21 T cell receptor beta chains below all came from one sample that was sequenced in a study of molecular identifiers for immune sequencing clone quantification. One entry per CDR3 protein, called by TCRdb with MiXCR from the PCR reads. Among 350,000 or so distinct CDR3 sequences, 20% to 25% were seen once, and the ten largest hold 0.75% to 0.85%. Sequencing was done on a sample of naive CD8+ T cells from blood, with Jurkat cell RNA spiked in. Subset here: FACS-sorted CD8+CD4-CCR7+CD45RA+ naive T cells. Receptor source: a human donor in good health. Some libraries in this study had Jurkat cell RNA spiked in.

At least ten counts were recorded for this clonotype. The genes are TRBV12-3 or TRBV12-4 and TRBJ1-3; D may be TRBD1 (6 bases). The CDR3 length is 16 residues. Trimming removed 1 base from V and 3 bases from J, with 13 bases in between. The CDR3 spells CASSLEPGAFGNTIYF. CDR3 nucleotide sequence: TGTGCCAGCAGTTTAGAGCCAGGGGCGTTTGGAAACACCATATATTTT.

A word on this clonotype: This clone may be a read error of a much larger clone one base away. A read error is likely, as this CDR3 ends without the conserved phenylalanine or tryptophan. CDR3 in DNA: TGTGCCAGCAGCTTGGCCGCGACACACTCTGGGGCCAACGTCCTGACTCTC. Protein sequence: CASSLAATHSGANVLTL. V and J are TRBV5-6 and TRBJ2-6; D remains ambiguous. CDR3 length equals 17 residues. The V end lost 0 bases, the J end lost 0 bases, and 10 bases lay between the germline ends. In germline, CDR1 is SGHDT, CDR2 YYEEEE.

The J gene is TRBJ2-7, the V gene TRBV30; 7 nucleotides align to TRBD1. From germline, CDR1 is GTSNPN and CDR2 SVGIG (reference sequence). The V segment lost 1 base and the J segment 0 bases; nucleotides outside the gene matches: 15. The CDR3 extends over 18 amino acids. The CDR3 DNA is TGTGCCTGGAGTGATAGGTCCTTGGGACAGTCATACTCCTACGAGCAGTACTTC. Its protein product is CAWSDRSLGQSYSYEQYF.

Turning to this clonotype: Possible read error: a much larger clone is one base away. This chain connects TRBV28 to TRBJ2-5, with 7 bases that match TRBD2. CDR1 is MDHEN, CDR2 SYDVKM, per germline. This CDR3 is 16 amino acids long. The CDR3 nucleotides are TGTGCCAGCACCCCGTTGTCTAGCGGATTTCAAGAGACCCGGTACTTC. Protein product: CASTPLSSGFQETRYF.

This clonotype was recorded a few times. The rearrangement joins TRBV6-2 or TRBV6-3 to TRBJ2-1; TRBD1 might be the D (6 bases). Trimming pared 6 bases from V and 4 bases from J, leaving 10 bases between. The germline CDR1 and CDR2 sequences are MNHEY and SVGEGT. CDR3 length equals 13 residues. CDR3 DNA sequence: TGTGCCAGCAGCTACCAGGGGTACAATGAGCAGTTCTTC. Its protein is CASSYQGYNEQFF.

This clonotype was picked up a small number of times. This chain joins TRBV18 and TRBJ1-1; D is possibly TRBD1 (5 bases). Trimming shortened V by 3 bases and J by 7 bases, and 9 bases separated the two germline ends. This CDR3 is built from 12 residues. CDR1 KGHSH and CDR2 LQKENI come from the germline V gene. DNA for the CDR3: TGTGCCAGCTCACCGCCGGGGGATGAAGCTTTCTTT. This sequence encodes CASSPPGDEAFF.

In its sample, this clonotype was seen many times. V gene TRBV7-3 combines with J gene TRBJ2-1; 7 bases align to TRBD2. The V gene end was trimmed by 1 base and the J gene end by 1 base; junction bases not matched to a gene: 4. The V gene's germline CDR1 is SGHTA and CDR2 FQGTGA. This CDR3 is 16 amino acids long. In nucleotides, the CDR3 is TGTGCCAGCAGCTTAATGGGCGGGAGTTCCTACAATGAGCAGTTCTTC. This translates into CASSLMGGSSYNEQFF.

This clonotype was recorded many times. This rearrangement joins TRBV2 to TRBJ2-3, with 9 positions matching TRBD1. The CDR3 runs 13 residues. Germline loops: CDR1 SNHLY, CDR2 FYNNEI. Trimming took 8 bases from V and 5 from J; bases not matched to a gene: 5. The CDR3 region has the DNA TGTGCCAGCCGGGACAGGGTACGAGATACGCAGTATTTT. Encoded protein: CASRDRVRDTQYF. Together with reference TRBV2 and TRBJ2-3, the CDR3 gives the full variable domain: EPEVTQTPSHQVTQMGQEVILRCVPISNHLYFYWYRQILGQKVEFLVSFYNNEISEKSEIFDDQFSVERPDGSNFTLKIRSTKLEDSAMYFCASRDRVRDTQYFGPGTRLTVL.

This clonotype has a handful of counts. The chain carries TRBV6-5 and TRBJ2-7; D is possibly TRBD1 (5 bases). Germline V CDR1 and CDR2: MNHEY, SVGAGI. CDR3 length equals 14 residues. V lost 3 bases and J 1 base, leaving 10 bases between the germline ends. DNA for the CDR3: TGTGCCAGCAGTTATAAACAGGAGTCCTACGAGCAGTACTTC. This codes for CASSYKQESYEQYF.

This clonotype was detected a few times. The chain uses TRBV6-2 or TRBV6-3 and TRBJ1-6; D call uncertain. Germline CDR1 MNHEY, CDR2 SVGEGT. Trimming stripped 2 bases from V and 7 bases from J, with 9 bases between. CDR3 length: 14 amino acids. CDR3 amino acids: CASSYVQLNSPLHF. The CDR3 DNA reads TGTGCCAGCAGTTACGTTCAGCTAAATTCACCCCTCCACTTT.

This clonotype was detected ten times or more. This sequence joins TRBV6-1 and TRBJ2-7, with 10 bases aligning to TRBD2. The V gene's germline CDR1 is MNHNS and CDR2 SASEGT. The CDR3 is 16 residues long. J gave up 4 bases and V 6 bases, and 12 bases lay outside the gene matches. Written as DNA, the CDR3 is TGTGCCAGCAGACCAACAGCTACTAGCGGGGAGTACGAGCAGTACTTC. Amino acids: CASRPTATSGEYEQYF.

Many counts were recorded for this clonotype. The V and J genes are TRBV4-1 and TRBJ1-1, with D tentatively TRBD1 (5 bases). From germline, CDR1 is MGHRA and CDR2 YSYEKL. The CDR3 has 13 amino acids. V gave up 2 bases and J gave up 1 base, with 5 bases separating them. CDR3 in DNA: TGCGCCAGCAGCCAAACAGGGAACACTGAAGCTTTCTTT. It codes for CASSQTGNTEAFF.

This clonotype has a count of ten or more. The J gene is TRBJ2-7, the V gene TRBV4-1; the D gene is possibly TRBD1 (5 bases). Per the germline V gene, CDR1 is MGHRA and CDR2 is YSYEKL. V dropped 0 bases and J dropped 4 bases, with 16 bases sitting between them. CDR3 length: 16 amino acids. CDR3 coding DNA: TGCGCCAGCAGCCAAGATGAGGCAGGTGCAGGGTACGAGCAGTACTTC. Translation: CASSQDEAGAGYEQYF.

This clonotype was seen ten or more times. The chain combines TRBV4-1 with TRBJ2-1; the match to TRBD1 covers 8 bases. After removal of 2 bases from V and 6 bases from J, the junction contained 3 bases not matched to a gene. Germline-derived CDR1 and CDR2 are MGHRA and YSYEKL. CDR3 length: 14 residues. CDR3 amino acids: CASSQQTGANEQFF. For the CDR3, the DNA is TGCGCCAGCAGCCAACAGACAGGGGCCAATGAGCAGTTCTTC.

About this clonotype itself: A much larger clone differs from this one at a single base, so this may be a read error. The genes are TRBV6-2 or TRBV6-3 and TRBJ1-4, with unresolved D. The length of the CDR3 is 13 residues. CDR1 is MNHEY, CDR2 SVGEGT, per germline. CDR3 region: CAGSLRSREKLFF. CDR3 nucleotides: TGTGCCGGCAGTCTACGGTCCCGGGAAAAACTGTTTTTT.

Many counts were recorded for this clonotype. This rearrangement joins TRBV9 to TRBJ2-6, with D unclear. The CDR3 runs to 14 residues. Between the trimmed V and J ends, which lost 4 bases and 0 bases, there was a span of 5 bases. Germline V gene lookup returns CDR1 SGDLS and CDR2 YYNGEE. CDR3 sequence (DNA): TGTGCCAGCAGCCCAGGCTCTGGGGCCAACGTCCTGACTTTC. This gives the protein CASSPGSGANVLTF.

This clonotype was observed many times. The chain combines TRBV7-2 with TRBJ2-7, with TRBD1 matching over 7 bases. Germline CDR1 reads SGHTA; CDR2 reads FQGNSA. CDR3 length equals 13 residues. Trimming removed 3 bases from V and 5 bases from J; junction bases left unmatched: 4. The CDR3 reads CASSFPGQNEQYF. CDR3 nucleotide sequence: TGTGCCAGCAGCTTCCCGGGACAGAACGAGCAGTACTTC.

In its sample, this clonotype was seen a few times. The chain is built from TRBV19 and TRBJ2-7; tentative D call: TRBD2 (6 bases). This CDR3 is built from 13 residues. The V gene lost 2 bases and the J gene lost 3 bases, with 8 bases spanning the gap. Germline values: CDR1 LNHDA, CDR2 SQIVND (reference sequence). For the CDR3, the DNA is TGTGCCAGTAGTATAACGGGAGTCTACGAGCAGTACTTC. The encoded protein is CASSITGVYEQYF.

Comment on this clonotype: This could be a read error, since a much larger clone is one nucleotide away. The rearrangement links TRBV27 to TRBJ2-7; the D gene is possibly TRBD2 (5 bases). Germline assignment: CDR1 MNHEY and CDR2 SMNVEV (reference sequence). This CDR3 is built from 14 residues. Trimming shortened V by 7 bases and J by 3 bases, and 16 bases separated the two germline ends. The CDR3 loop is CASTSLKDFYEQYF. DNA of the CDR3: TGTGCCAGCACTAGCTTAAAGGATTTCTACGAGCAGTACTTC.

The chain uses TRBV20-1 and TRBJ2-5; 15 bases line up with TRBD2. CDR3 length: 18 amino acids. Germline V CDR1 and CDR2: DFQATT, SNEGSKA (reference sequence). The V segment lost 0 bases and the J segment 4 bases; nucleotides outside the gene matches: 9. This chain's CDR3 is CSARDLGLAGGFGETQYF. The CDR3 DNA is TGCAGTGCTAGAGATTTGGGACTAGCGGGAGGTTTTGGAGAGACCCAGTACTTC.

This clonotype was counted many times. CDR3 loop: CASSWGLPREPQHF. The CDR3 region has the DNA TGTGCCAGCAGTTGGGGACTCCCCCGAGAGCCCCAGCATTTT. The genes are TRBV6-2 or TRBV6-3 and TRBJ1-5; D may be TRBD1 (5 bases). This CDR3 is built from 14 residues. V was cut by 4 bases and J by 8 bases, with 15 bases left in between. CDR1 is MNHEY, CDR2 SVGEGT, per germline.